A single T cell receptor (beta chain) is shown here with its context. The antigen is unknown. Time point indicated: week 47, end of study. A 20-mer mutant IDH1 peptide at 300 ug was injected subcutaneously with topical imiquimod. The data were taken from a study of a mutant IDH1 vaccine in newly diagnosed glioma. For the study at large: Patients began vaccination 4-6 weeks after radiotherapy alone, or with temozolomide cycles. Beforehand, treatment had been radiotherapy, temozolomide, or both; the majority received both.

Germline-derived CDR1 and CDR2 are MNHEY and SMNVEV (reference sequence). The V and J ends lost 2 bases and 6 bases, in that order; junction bases with no gene match: 7. This CDR3 has 15 residues. Findings and limits, study-wide: In roughly 93% of patients, immune responses induced by the vaccine occurred.

Libraries were prepared by immunoSEQ multiplex PCR; TCRdb keeps only in-frame clonotypes and omits some of them. The sample shows more than 50,000 clones, less than 75% of them seen only once. This chain uses TRBV27 with TRBJ2-4, with 7 bases matching TRBD2. The origin of this receptor is a man aged 40-55 years with glioma. Some clones in this sample may be carry-over from other donors' samples. Sample: peripheral blood mononuclear cells (PBMCs), taken from a glioma patient whose treatment included an IDH1 peptide vaccine. The CDR3 sequence is CASSLQRGEGNIQYF. As DNA, the CDR3 is TGTGCCAGCAGTTTACAGCGAGGGGAGGGAAACATTCAGTACTTC.